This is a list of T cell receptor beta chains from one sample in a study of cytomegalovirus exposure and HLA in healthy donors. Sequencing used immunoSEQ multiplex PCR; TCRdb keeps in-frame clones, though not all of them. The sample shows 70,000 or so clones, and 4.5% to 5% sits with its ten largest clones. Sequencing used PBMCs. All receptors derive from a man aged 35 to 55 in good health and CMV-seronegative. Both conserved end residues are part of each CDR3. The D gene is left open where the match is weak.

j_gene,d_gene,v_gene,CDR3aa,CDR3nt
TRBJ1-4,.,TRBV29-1,CSVSEGPLGNEKLFF,TGCAGCGTGTCGGAGGGGCCCCTCGGTAATGAAAAACTGTTTTTT
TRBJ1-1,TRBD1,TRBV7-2,CASSTRGRTEAFF,TGTGCCAGCAGCACCAGGGGGCGCACTGAAGCTTTCTTT
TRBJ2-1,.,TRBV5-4,CASSLKVGGADEQFF,TGTGCCAGCAGCTTGAAGGTAGGTGGCGCGGATGAGCAGTTCTTC
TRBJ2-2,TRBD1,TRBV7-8,CASRSNQGQGLPGELFF,TGTGCCAGCAGGTCCAACCAGGGACAGGGGTTGCCCGGGGAGCTGTTTTTT
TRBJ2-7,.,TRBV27,CASWGPRLPDEQYF,TGTGCCAGCTGGGGGCCACGATTACCCGACGAGCAGTACTTC
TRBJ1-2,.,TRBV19,CASRAGYDSLYGYTF,TGTGCCAGTAGAGCGGGGTACGACTCCCTTTATGGCTACACCTTC
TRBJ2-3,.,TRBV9,CASSPQAGISTDTQYF,TGTGCCAGCAGCCCCCAAGCGGGCATTAGCACAGATACGCAGTATTTT
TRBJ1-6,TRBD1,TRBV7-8,CASSLDPGQAQSPLHF,TGTGCCAGCAGCTTAGATCCCGGACAGGCACAGTCACCCCTCCACTTT
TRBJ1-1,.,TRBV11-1,CASSLIEAGRTEAFF,TGTGCCAGCAGCTTAATAGAGGCAGGGAGGACTGAAGCTTTCTTT
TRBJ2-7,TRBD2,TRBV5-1,CASSPGLATNHEQYF,TGCGCCAGCAGCCCAGGACTAGCGACCAACCACGAGCAGTACTTC
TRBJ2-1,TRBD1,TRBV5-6,CASSLWDRGVREQFF,TGTGCCAGCAGCTTGTGGGACAGGGGGGTGAGGGAGCAGTTCTTC
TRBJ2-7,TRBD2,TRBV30,CAWSVSGRMDF,TGTGCCTGGAGTGTAAGCGGGAGGATGGACTTC
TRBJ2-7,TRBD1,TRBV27,CASTAPGQGKGYEQYF,TGTGCCAGCACGGCACCGGGACAGGGGAAGGGATACGAGCAGTACTTC
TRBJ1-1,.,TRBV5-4,CASSPKAPAGETEAFF,TGTGCCAGCAGCCCGAAGGCTCCAGCAGGGGAAACTGAAGCTTTCTTT
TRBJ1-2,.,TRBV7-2,CASSQGLFNGYTF,TGTGCCAGCAGTCAGGGGTTATTCAATGGCTACACCTTC
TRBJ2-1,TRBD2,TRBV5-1,CASSLEGTSGPADEQFF,TGCGCCAGCAGCTTGGAAGGGACTAGCGGGCCAGCGGATGAGCAGTTCTTC
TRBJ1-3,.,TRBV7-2,CASSPLSAGIGNTIYF,TGTGCCAGCAGCCCGTTGAGCGCGGGTATCGGAAACACCATATATTTT
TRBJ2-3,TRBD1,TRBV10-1,CASSGMTGKQYF,TGCGCCAGCAGTGGGATGACAGGGAAGCAGTATTTT
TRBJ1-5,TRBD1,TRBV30,CAWTGGLGQPQHF,TGTGCCTGGACAGGGGGGCTCGGCCAGCCCCAGCATTTT
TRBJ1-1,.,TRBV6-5,CASSYSGVSPQAFF,TGTGCCAGCAGTTACTCCGGGGTCTCCCCCCAAGCTTTCTTT
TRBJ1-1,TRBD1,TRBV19,CASSMDRVYTEAFF,TGTGCCAGTAGTATGGACAGGGTGTACACTGAAGCTTTCTTT
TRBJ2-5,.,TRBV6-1,CASRPSGDWETQYF,TGTGCCAGCAGGCCTTCGGGGGATTGGGAGACCCAGTACTTC
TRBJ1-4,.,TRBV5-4,CASSASTGFNEKLFF,TGTGCCAGCAGCGCGTCGACAGGTTTTAATGAAAAACTGTTTTTT
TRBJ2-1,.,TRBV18,CASSPSGWAEQFF,TGTGCCAGCTCACCCTCGGGGTGGGCTGAGCAGTTCTTC
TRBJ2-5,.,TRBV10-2,CASSGAVGRETQYF,TGCGCCAGCAGTGGAGCGGTTGGAAGAGAGACCCAGTACTTC
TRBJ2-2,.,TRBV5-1,CASSFRRDGIPNTGELFF,TGCGCCAGCAGCTTTAGGAGGGACGGCATCCCGAACACCGGGGAGCTGTTTTTT
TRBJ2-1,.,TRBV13,CASSPPTSSYNEQFF,TGTGCCAGCAGCCCCCCGACTAGCTCCTACAATGAGCAGTTCTTC
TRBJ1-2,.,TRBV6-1,CASSHDRNYGYTF,TGTGCCAGCAGTCATGACAGGAACTATGGCTACACCTTC
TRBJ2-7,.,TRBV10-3,CAIKVDREAYEQYF,TGTGCCATCAAGGTGGACAGAGAAGCCTACGAGCAGTACTTC
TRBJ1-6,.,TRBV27,CASSFKLGGSGNSPLHF,TGTGCCAGCAGTTTCAAACTGGGAGGGAGTGGGAATTCACCCCTCCACTTT
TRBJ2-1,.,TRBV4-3,CASSQALALEQFF,TGCGCCAGCAGCCAAGCCCTAGCTTTGGAGCAGTTCTTC
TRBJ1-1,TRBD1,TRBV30,CAWSVPTGSGYQEAFF,TGTGCCTGGAGTGTACCGACAGGGTCGGGGTATCAGGAAGCTTTCTTT
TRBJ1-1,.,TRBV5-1,CASSRTGMNTEAFF,TGCGCCAGCAGCAGGACGGGAATGAACACTGAAGCTTTCTTT
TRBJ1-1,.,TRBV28,CASSLSDLLASAFF,TGTGCCAGCAGTTTATCCGACCTTTTAGCAAGTGCTTTCTTT
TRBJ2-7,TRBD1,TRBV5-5,CASSPRGQTYEQYF,TGTGCCAGCAGCCCCAGGGGACAGACCTACGAGCAGTACTTC
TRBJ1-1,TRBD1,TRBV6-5,CASRKGAIGTEAFF,TGTGCCAGCAGAAAGGGGGCGATAGGCACTGAAGCTTTCTTT
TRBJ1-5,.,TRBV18,CASSPRQWDQPQHF,TGTGCCAGCTCACCGAGACAGTGGGATCAGCCCCAGCATTTT
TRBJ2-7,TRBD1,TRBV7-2,CASSSQGAYEQYF,TGTGCCAGCAGCTCACAGGGGGCCTACGAGCAGTACTTC
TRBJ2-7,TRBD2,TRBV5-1,CASSLGGRFEQYF,TGCGCCAGCAGCTTGGGCGGGAGGTTCGAGCAGTACTTC
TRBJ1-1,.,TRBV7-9,CASSLMSRPGAEAFF,TGTGCCAGCAGCTTAATGAGTAGACCGGGGGCTGAAGCTTTCTTT
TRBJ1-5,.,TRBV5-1,CASSPRPGDQPQHF,TGCGCCAGCAGCCCCCGGCCGGGGGATCAGCCCCAGCATTTT
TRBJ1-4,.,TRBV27,CASSPWASTQEKLFF,TGTGCCAGCAGTCCGTGGGCCTCCACGCAGGAAAAACTGTTTTTT
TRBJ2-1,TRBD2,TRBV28,CASTETEPGLAGIDEQFF,TGTGCCAGCACTGAAACAGAGCCGGGACTAGCGGGAATCGATGAGCAGTTCTTC
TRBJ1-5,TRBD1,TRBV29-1,CSVGGDRGAHQPQHF,TGCAGCGTTGGCGGGGACAGGGGAGCCCATCAGCCCCAGCATTTT
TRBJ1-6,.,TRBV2,CASSDWAGVHF,TGTGCCAGCAGTGATTGGGCCGGCGTCCACTTT